This T cell receptor beta chain was found in a study of blood T cell repertoires in COVID-19. The CDR3 spans 14 residues. Per the original methods: From reference gene primer amplification, estimates of nucleated cell counts were derived. Generated by immunoSEQ multiplex PCR, the TCRdb table keeps only in-frame clones and is missing some. That table gives V, J and clone size, and the DNA gave D and trimming. Of about 460,000 clones in the sample, roughly nine tenths were seen once. Study members were between about 18 and 100 years old and lived in 24 US regions. Participant-reported clinical history was the basis for cohort assignment.

The source is a woman aged 55-70 years who had recovered from COVID-19. V is TRBV12-1 and J is TRBJ1-4; the D call of TRBD1 is as the table states it, not checked on the DNA. TRBV12-1 is a listed pseudogene. Sequencing was done on a sample of PBMCs or T cells enriched from blood (not recorded which). The CDR3 DNA reads TGTGCCAGCAGCAGTCGACAGGGTGCCCTAAAACTGTTTTTT. This gives the protein CASSSRQGALKLFF.